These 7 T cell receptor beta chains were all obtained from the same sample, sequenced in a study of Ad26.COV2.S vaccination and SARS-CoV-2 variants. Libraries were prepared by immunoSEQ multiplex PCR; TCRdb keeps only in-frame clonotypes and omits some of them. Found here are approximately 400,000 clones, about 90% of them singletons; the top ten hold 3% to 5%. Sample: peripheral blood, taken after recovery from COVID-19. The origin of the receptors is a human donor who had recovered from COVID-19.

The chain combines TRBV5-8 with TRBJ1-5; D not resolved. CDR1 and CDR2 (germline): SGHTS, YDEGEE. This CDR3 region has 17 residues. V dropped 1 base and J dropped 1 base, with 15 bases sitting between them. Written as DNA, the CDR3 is TGTGCCAGCAGCTTGACCCGGGGAGGTGAGAGCAATCAGCCCCAGCATTTT. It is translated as CASSLTRGGESNQPQHF.

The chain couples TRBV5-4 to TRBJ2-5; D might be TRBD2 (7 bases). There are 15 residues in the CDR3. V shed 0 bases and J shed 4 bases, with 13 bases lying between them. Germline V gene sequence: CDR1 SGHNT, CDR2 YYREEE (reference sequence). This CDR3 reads CASSLEGGRSETQYF. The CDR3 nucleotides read TGTGCCAGCAGCTTGGAGGGGGGGCGGTCAGAGACCCAGTACTTC.

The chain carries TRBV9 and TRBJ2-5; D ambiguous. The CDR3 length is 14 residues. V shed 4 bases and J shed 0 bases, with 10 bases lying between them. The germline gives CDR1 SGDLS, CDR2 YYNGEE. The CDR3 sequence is CASSPRVNQETQYF. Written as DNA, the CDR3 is TGTGCCAGCAGCCCTCGGGTGAACCAAGAGACCCAGTACTTC.

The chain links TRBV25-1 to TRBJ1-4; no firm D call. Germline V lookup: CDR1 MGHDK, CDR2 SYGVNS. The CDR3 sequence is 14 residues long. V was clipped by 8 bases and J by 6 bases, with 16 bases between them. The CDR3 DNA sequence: TGTGCCAGCGGACCCCCGGGAGGTCATGAAAAACTGTTTTTT. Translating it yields CASGPPGGHEKLFF.

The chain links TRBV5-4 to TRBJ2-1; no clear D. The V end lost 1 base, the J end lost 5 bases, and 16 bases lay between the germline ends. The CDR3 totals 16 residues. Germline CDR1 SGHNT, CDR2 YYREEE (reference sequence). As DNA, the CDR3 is TGTGCCAGCAGCTTGCCTCCCGGGCGCCTGGACAATGAGCAGTTCTTC. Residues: CASSLPPGRLDNEQFF.

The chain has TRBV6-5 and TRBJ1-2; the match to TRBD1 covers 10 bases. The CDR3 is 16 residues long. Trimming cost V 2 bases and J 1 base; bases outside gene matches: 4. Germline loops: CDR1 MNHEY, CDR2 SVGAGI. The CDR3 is CASSYAGTGDNYGYTF. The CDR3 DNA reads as TGTGCCAGCAGTTACGCCGGGACAGGGGATAACTATGGCTACACCTTC.

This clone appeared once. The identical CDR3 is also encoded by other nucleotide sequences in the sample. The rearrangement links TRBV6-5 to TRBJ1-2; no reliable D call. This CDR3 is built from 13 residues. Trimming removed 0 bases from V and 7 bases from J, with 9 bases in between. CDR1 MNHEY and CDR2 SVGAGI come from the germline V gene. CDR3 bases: TGTGCCAGCAGTTACTCGTCGGGATCTGGCTACACCTTC. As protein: CASSYSSGSGYTF.